The clone carrying this T cell receptor (beta chain) was seen more than once but under ten times. What it recognizes is unknown. A single record per CDR3 protein comes from TCRdb applying MiXCR to the 5' RACE reads. This sample carries 350,000 or so distinct CDR3 sequences, under 25% of them seen once, and the ten largest clones take around a fifth. The sample comes from a study of T-cell memory formation after mild COVID-19. Overall study context: Largely donor-specific sequence clusters came from a couple of donors.

The CDR3 totals 14 residues. Trimming took off 7 bases at V and 3 bases at J, with 12 bases between the two ends. The germline gives CDR1 MNHNY, CDR2 SVGAGI (reference sequence). The study, taken as a whole, reports: Second-wave clones with a day 37 peak had unconfirmed SARS-CoV-2 specificity. A balance of CD4 and CD8 characterized clones contracting day 15 to 85, whereas later expanders leaned CD4+.

The sequenced sample was PBMCs or a T cell subset sorted from them (not recorded which). The sequence came from a man between 18 and 29 years old who had mild COVID-19 (a few samples of this study predate the infection). Cell type and time point are not known. The rearrangement uses TRBV6-6 and TRBJ2-2; tentatively, D is TRBD1 or TRBD2 (5 bases each). CDR3 bases: TGTGCCAGCATCCAGGGACCTTACACCGGGGAGCTGTTTTTT. Encoded protein: CASIQGPYTGELFF.